The clone carrying this T cell receptor beta chain is large. This entry is derived from a study of T cells after yellow fever vaccination. Study-wide results and caveats: Among primary-vaccination clones, most reappeared after the booster, at 95% to 96% for CD4 and about 90% for CD8.

In TCRdb, the 5' RACE reads were re-called with MiXCR into one record per CDR3 protein. The sample consists of about 30,000 distinct CDR3 sequences, 6.3% of them appearing once. CDR1 is LNHNV, CDR2 YYDKDF, per germline (reference sequence). The CDR3 loop spans 16 amino acids. V gave up 0 bases and J gave up 8 bases; unmatched junction bases: 9. The origin of this receptor is a man aged 25 to 45 who received the YFV17D yellow fever vaccine. Sequences were derived from PBMCs, either bulk or a sorted T-cell subset (CD4+, CD8+, memory, or dextramer-sorted; not recorded which), sampled on the day of the yellow fever booster vaccination. The chain is built from TRBV15 and TRBJ2-1; 8 bases match TRBD2. The CDR3 bases are TGTGCCACCAGCAGAGATGTGGGACTAGGAGGCCATGAGCAGTTCTTC. Encoded protein: CATSRDVGLGGHEQFF.